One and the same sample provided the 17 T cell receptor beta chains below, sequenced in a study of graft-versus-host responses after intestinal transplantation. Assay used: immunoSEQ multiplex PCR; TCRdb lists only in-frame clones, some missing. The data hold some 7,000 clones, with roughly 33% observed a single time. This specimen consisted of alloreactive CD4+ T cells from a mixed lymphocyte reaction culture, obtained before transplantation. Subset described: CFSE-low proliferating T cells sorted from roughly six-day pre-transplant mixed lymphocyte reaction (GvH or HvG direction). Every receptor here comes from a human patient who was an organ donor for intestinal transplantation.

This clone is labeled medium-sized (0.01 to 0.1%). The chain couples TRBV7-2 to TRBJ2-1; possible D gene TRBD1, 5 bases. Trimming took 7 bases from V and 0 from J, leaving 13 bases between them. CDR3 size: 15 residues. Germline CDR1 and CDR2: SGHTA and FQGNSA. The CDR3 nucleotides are TGTGCCAGCATCCTGGGGCGAAGCTCCTACAATGAGCAGTTCTTC. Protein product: CASILGRSSYNEQFF. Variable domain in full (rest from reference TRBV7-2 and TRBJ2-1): GAGVSQSPSNKVTEKGKDVELRCDPISGHTALYWYRQSLGQGLEFLIYFQGNSAPDKSGLPSDRFSAERTGGSVSTLTIQRTQQEDSAVYLCASILGRSSYNEQFFGPGTRLTVL.

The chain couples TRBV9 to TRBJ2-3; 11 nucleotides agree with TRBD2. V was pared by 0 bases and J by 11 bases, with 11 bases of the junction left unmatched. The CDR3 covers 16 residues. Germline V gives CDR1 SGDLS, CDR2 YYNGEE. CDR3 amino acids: CASSVGDTSGRVMQYF. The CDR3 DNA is TGTGCCAGCAGCGTAGGGGATACTAGCGGGAGAGTTATGCAGTATTTT.

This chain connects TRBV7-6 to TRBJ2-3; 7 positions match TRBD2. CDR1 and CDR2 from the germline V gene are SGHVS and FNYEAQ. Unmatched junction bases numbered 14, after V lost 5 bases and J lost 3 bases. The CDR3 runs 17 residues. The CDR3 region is CASSKRPPGGGTDTQYF. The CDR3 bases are TGTGCCAGCAGCAAACGCCCGCCGGGGGGTGGTACAGATACGCAGTATTTT. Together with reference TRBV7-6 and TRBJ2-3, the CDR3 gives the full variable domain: GAGVSQSPRYKVTKRGQDVALRCDPISGHVSLYWYRQALGQGPEFLTYFNYEAQQDKSGLPNDRFSAERPEGSISTLTIQRTEQRDSAMYRCASSKRPPGGGTDTQYFGPGTRLTVL.

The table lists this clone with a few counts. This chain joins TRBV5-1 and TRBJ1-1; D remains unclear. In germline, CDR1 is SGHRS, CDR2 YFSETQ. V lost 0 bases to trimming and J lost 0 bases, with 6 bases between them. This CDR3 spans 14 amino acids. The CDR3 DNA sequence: TGCGCCAGCAGCTTGGATGGCATGAACACTGAAGCTTTCTTT. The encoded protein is CASSLDGMNTEAFF.

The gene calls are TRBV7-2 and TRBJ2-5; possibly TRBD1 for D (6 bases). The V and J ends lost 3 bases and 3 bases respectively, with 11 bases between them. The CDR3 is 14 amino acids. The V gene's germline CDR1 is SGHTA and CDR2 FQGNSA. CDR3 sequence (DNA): TGTGCCAGCAGCTTTGGGGGCCGAAAAGAGACCCAGTACTTC. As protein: CASSFGGRKETQYF.

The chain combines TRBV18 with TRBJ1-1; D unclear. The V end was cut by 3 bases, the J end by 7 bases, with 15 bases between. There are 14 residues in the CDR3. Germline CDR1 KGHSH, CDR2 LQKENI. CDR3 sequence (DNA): TGTGCCAGCTCACCCACGCGAATTAGTGATGAAGCTTTCTTT. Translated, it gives CASSPTRISDEAFF.

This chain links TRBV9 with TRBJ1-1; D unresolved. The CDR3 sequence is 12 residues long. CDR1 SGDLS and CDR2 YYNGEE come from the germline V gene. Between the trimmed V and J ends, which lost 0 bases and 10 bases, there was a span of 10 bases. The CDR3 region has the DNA TGTGCCAGCAGCGTAGATGCGGGGAGAGCTTTCTTT. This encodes CASSVDAGRAFF.

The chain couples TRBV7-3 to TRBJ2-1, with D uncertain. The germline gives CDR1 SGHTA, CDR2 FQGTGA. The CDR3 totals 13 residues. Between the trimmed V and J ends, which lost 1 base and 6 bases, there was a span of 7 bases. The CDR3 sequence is CASSLRYSNEQFF. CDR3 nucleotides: TGTGCCAGCAGCTTAAGGTATAGCAATGAGCAGTTCTTC.

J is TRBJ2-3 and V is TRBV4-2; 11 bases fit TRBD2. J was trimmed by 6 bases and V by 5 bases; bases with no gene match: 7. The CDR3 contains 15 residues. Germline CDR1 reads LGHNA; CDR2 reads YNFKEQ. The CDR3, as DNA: TGTGCCAGCAGCAGACTAGCGGGAATTTGGGATACGCAGTATTTT. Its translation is CASSRLAGIWDTQYF.

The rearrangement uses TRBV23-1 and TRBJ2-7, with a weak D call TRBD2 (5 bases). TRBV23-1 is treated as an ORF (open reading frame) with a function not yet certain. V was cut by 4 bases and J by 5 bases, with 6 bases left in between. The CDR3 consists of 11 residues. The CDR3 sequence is CASSPRDEQYF. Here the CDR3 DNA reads TGCGCCAGCAGTCCGCGGGACGAGCAGTACTTC.

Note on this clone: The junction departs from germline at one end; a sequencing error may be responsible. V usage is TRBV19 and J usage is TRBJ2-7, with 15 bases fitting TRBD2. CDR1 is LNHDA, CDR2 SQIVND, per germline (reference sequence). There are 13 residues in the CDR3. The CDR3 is CASSRGLAGGLAF. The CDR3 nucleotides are TGTGCCAGTAGTCGCGGACTAGCGGGAGGGCTGGCCTTC.

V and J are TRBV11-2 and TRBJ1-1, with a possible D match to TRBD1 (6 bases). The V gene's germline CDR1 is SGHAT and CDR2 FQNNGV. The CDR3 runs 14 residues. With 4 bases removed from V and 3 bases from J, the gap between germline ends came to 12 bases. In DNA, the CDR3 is TGTGCCAGCAGCTCGCCCGGGGGGCACACTGAAGCTTTCTTT. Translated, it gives CASSSPGGHTEAFF.

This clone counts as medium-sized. The CDR3 nucleotides read TGCGCCAGCAGCGTAGTGTCCTCCTACGAGCAGTACTTC. Protein: CASSVVSSYEQYF. The rearrangement links TRBV5-1 to TRBJ2-7; no reliable D call. CDR1 is SGHRS, CDR2 YFSETQ, per germline. The CDR3 is made up of 13 amino acids. V lost 4 bases and J 0 bases, leaving 8 bases between the germline ends.

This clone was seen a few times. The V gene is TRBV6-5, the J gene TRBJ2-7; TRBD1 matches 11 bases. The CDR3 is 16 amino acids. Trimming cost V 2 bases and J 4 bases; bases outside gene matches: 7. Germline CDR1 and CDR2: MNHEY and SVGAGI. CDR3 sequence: CASSYNPGTGGYEQYF. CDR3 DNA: TGTGCCAGCAGTTACAACCCCGGGACAGGGGGTTACGAGCAGTACTTC.

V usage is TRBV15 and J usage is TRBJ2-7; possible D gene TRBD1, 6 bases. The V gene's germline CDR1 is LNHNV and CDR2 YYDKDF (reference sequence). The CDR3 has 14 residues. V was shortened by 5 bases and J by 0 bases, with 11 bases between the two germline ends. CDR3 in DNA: TGTGCCACCAGCGCACCGGGACACTCCTACGAGCAGTACTTC. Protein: CATSAPGHSYEQYF.

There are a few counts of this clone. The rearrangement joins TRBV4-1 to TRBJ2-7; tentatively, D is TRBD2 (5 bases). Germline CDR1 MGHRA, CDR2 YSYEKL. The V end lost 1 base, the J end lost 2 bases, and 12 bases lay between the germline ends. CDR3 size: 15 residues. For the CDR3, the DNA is TGCGCCAGCAGCCAAGGGCCAGCGGAGGCCTACGAGCAGTACTTC. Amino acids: CASSQGPAEAYEQYF.

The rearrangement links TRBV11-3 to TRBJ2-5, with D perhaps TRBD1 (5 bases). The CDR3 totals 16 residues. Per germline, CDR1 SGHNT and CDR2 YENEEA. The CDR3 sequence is CASHQFAGNHRETQYF. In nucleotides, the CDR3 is TGTGCAAGCCACCAGTTCGCAGGGAATCACAGGGAGACCCAGTACTTC.